The source of this T cell receptor (beta chain) is a study of response to subunit inactivated influenza vaccine. Study outcomes and limitations: Authors suggested seasonal influenza vaccinations each recruit few new T cells.

V was clipped by 4 bases and J by 3 bases, with 18 bases between them. The CDR3 is 16 amino acids. Germline CDR1 reads SEHNR; CDR2 reads FQNEAQ (reference sequence). At least ten counts were recorded for this clonotype. Its antigen remains unknown. TCRdb called the RT-PCR reads again in MiXCR, with one record for every CDR3 protein. The sample holds roughly 290,000 distinct CDR3 sequences; just over 20% are singletons and the top ten take about a tenth. The clonotype originates from a man between 50 and 75 years old who received an inactivated influenza vaccine. The chain is built from TRBV7-9 and TRBJ1-2; no clear D. The material sequenced was PBMCs from blood, taken 21 months after vaccination. In DNA, the CDR3 is TGTGCCAGCAGCTCCACCTCGTCCGGGAGTCACTATGGCTACACCTTC. Translation gives CASSSTSSGSHYGYTF.